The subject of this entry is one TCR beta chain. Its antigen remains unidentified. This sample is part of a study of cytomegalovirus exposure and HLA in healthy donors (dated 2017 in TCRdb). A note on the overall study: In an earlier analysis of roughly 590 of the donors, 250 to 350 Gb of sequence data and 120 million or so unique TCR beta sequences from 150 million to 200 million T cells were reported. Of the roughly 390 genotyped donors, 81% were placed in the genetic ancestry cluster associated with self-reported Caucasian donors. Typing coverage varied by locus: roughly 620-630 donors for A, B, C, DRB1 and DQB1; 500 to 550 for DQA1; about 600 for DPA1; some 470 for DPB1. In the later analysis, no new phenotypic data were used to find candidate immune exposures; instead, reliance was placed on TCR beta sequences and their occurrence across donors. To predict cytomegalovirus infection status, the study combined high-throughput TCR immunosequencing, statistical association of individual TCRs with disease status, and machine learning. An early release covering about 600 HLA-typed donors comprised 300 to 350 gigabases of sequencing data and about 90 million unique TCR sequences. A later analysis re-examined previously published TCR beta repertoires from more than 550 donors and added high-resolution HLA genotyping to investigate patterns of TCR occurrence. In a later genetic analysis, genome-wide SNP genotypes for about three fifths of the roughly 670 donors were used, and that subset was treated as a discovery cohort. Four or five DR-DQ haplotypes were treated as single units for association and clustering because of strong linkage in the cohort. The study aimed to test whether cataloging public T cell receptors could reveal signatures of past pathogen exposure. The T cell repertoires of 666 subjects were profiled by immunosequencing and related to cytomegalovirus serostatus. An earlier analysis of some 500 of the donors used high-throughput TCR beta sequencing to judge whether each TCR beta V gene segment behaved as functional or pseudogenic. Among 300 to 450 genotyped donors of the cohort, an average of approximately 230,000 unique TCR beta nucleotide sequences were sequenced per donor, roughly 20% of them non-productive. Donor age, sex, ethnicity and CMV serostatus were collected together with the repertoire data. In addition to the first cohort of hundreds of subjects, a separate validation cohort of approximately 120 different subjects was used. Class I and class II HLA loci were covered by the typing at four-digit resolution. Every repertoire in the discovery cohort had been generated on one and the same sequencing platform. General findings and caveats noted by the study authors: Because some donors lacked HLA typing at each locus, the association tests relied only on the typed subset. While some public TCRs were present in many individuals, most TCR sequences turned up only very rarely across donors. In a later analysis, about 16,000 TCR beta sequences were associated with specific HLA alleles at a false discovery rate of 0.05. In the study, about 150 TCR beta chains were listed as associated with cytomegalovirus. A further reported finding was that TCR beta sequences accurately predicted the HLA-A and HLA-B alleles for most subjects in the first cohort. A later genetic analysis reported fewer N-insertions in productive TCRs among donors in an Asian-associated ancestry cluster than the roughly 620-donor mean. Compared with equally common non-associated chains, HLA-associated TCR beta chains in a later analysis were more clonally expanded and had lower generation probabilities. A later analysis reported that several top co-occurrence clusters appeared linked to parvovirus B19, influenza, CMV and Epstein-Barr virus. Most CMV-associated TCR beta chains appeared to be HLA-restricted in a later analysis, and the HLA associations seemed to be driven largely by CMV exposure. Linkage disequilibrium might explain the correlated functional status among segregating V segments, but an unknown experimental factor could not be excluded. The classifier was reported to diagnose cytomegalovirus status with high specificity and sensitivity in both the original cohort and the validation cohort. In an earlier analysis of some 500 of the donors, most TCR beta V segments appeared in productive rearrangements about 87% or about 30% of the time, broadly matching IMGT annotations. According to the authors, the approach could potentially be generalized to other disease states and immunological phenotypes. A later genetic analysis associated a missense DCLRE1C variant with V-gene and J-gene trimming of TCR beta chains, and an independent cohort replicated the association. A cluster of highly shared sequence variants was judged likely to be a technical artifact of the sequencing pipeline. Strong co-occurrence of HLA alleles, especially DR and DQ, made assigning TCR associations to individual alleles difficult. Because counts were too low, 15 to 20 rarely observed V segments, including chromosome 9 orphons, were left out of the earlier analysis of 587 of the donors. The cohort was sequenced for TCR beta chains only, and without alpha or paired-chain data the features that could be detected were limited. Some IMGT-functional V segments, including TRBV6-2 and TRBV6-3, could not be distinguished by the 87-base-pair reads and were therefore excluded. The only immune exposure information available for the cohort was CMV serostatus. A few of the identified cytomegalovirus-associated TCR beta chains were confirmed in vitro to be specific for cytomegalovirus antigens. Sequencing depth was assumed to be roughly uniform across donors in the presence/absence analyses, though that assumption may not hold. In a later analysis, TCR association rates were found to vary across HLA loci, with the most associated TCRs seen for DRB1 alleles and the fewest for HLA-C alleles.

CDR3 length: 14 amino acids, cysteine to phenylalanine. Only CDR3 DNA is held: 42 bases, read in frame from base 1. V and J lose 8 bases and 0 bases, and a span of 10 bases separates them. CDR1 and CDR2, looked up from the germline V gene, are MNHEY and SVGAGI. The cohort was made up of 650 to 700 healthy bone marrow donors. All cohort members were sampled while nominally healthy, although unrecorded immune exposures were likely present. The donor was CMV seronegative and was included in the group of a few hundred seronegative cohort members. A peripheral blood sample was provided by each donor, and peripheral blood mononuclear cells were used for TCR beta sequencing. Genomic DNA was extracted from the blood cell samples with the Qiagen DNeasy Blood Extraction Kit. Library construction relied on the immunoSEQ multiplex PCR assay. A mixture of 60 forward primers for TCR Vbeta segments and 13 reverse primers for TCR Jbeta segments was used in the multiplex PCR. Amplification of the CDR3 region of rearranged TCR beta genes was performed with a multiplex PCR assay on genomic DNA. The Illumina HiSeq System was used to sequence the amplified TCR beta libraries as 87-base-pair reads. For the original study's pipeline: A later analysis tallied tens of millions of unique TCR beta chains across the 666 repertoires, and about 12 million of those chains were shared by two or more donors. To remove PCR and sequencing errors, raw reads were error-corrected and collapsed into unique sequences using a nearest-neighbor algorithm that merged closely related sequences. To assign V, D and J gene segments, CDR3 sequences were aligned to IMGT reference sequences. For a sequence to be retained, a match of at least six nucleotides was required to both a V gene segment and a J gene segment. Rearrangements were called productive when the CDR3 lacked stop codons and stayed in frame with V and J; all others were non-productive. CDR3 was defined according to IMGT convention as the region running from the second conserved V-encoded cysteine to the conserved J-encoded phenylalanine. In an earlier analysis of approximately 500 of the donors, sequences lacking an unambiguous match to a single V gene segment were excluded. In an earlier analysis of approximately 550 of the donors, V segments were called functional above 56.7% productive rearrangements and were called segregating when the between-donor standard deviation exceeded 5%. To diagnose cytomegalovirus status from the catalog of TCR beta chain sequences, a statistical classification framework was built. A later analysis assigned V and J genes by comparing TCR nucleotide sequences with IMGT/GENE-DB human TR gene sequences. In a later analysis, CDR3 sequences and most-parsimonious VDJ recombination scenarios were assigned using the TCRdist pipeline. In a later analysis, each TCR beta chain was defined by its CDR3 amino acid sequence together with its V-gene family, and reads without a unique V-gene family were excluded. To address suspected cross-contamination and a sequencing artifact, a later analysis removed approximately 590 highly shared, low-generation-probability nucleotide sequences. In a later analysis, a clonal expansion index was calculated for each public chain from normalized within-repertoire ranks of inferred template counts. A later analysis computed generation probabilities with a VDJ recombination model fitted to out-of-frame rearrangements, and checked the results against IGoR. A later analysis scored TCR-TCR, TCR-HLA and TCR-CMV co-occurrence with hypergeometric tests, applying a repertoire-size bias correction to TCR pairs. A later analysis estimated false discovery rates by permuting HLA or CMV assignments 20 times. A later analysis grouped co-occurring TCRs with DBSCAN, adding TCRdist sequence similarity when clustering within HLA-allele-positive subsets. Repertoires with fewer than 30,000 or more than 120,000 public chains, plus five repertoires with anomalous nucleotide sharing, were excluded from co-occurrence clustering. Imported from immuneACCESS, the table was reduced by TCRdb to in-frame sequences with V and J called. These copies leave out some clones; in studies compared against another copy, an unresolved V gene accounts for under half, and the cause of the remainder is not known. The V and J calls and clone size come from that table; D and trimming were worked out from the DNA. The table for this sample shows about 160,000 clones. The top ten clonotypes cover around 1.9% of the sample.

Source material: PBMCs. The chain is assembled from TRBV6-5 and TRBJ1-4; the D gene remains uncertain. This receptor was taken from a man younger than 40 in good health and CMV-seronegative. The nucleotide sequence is TGTGCCAGCGCAGACATGCCAACTAATGAAAAACTGTTTTTT. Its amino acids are CASADMPTNEKLFF.